The next 26 T cell receptor beta chains were all read from a single sample in a study of T cell changes during pregnancy in multiple sclerosis. This table comes from immunoSEQ multiplex PCR, and its TCRdb copy is limited to in-frame clones, with some not included. The repertoire holds 90,000 to 100,000 clones, with 94% as singletons. This specimen consisted of peripheral blood, obtained in the third trimester of pregnancy. Receptors were obtained from a female donor with multiple sclerosis, enrolled in a pregnancy study.

This chain links TRBV4-1 with TRBJ2-7; D call uncertain. The CDR3 is made up of 16 amino acids. Germline V CDR1 and CDR2: MGHRA, YSYEKL. With 0 bases removed from V and 0 bases from J, the gap between germline ends came to 12 bases. The CDR3 DNA follows: TGCGCCAGCAGCCAAGAGTTTCCTAAGAGCTCCTACGAGCAGTACTTC. Translation gives CASSQEFPKSSYEQYF.

The chain uses TRBV7-6 and TRBJ2-7, with 7 bases matching TRBD2. Germline V CDR1 and CDR2: SGHVS, FNYEAQ. This CDR3 comprises 16 residues. V shed 1 base and J 1 base; nucleotides not matched to a gene: 7. For the CDR3, the DNA is TGTGCCAGCAGCTTAGGAGAGCGGGGCCTTTCCTACGAGCAGTACTTC. It translates to CASSLGERGLSYEQYF.

The V gene is TRBV4-3, the J gene TRBJ2-7; 8 bases match TRBD1. V lost 5 bases to trimming and J lost 3 bases; unmatched junction nucleotides: 9. The CDR3 runs to 15 residues. Germline-derived CDR1 and CDR2 are LGHNA and YSLEER. CDR3 nucleotide sequence: TGCGCCAGCAGCGTCGGACAGGGACCTTTCTACGAGCAGTACTTC. Its translation: CASSVGQGPFYEQYF.

V usage is TRBV6-5 and J usage is TRBJ2-7, with 8 positions matching TRBD1. CDR1 and CDR2 (germline): MNHEY, SVGAGI. V shed 2 bases and J 3 bases; nucleotides not matched to a gene: 6. The CDR3 totals 15 residues. CDR3 amino acids: CASSYSGQGFYEQYF. CDR3 coding DNA: TGTGCCAGCAGTTACAGTGGACAGGGCTTCTACGAGCAGTACTTC.

The DNA for the CDR3 is TGTGCCAGCAGCTTAGCGGGGGCGCTTGGAAACACCATATATTTT. Its protein product is CASSLAGALGNTIYF. V gene TRBV7-9 combines with J gene TRBJ1-3, with TRBD1 as a possible D gene (6 bases). Germline V gene sequence: CDR1 SEHNR, CDR2 FQNEAQ (reference sequence). This CDR3 region has 15 residues. V was clipped by 0 bases and J by 3 bases, with 9 bases between them.

The chain links TRBV2 to TRBJ2-7; D is unclear. This CDR3 comprises 11 residues. The V gene's germline CDR1 is SNHLY and CDR2 FYNNEI. V was pared by 8 bases and J by 6 bases, with 11 bases between. The CDR3 loop is CASRLTGEQYF. The CDR3 DNA follows: TGTGCCAGCCGCCTGACGGGCGAGCAGTACTTC.

The rearrangement uses TRBV4-2 and TRBJ1-5; maybe TRBD1 (5 bases). Germline lookup yields CDR1 LGHNA and CDR2 YNFKEQ. The CDR3 runs to 13 residues. V lost 0 bases, J lost 5 bases, and 5 bases lay in between. CDR3 DNA sequence: TGTGCCAGCAGCCAAGACAGGGATCAGCCCCAGCATTTT. This translates into CASSQDRDQPQHF.

The CDR3, as DNA: TGTGCCAGCAGCTTGACTAGCGGGAGGGCTTCAGATACGCAGTATTTT. Amino acid sequence: CASSLTSGRASDTQYF. V gene TRBV7-2 combines with J gene TRBJ2-3; 14 bases are a match to TRBD2. Germline lookup yields CDR1 SGHTA and CDR2 FQGNSA. This CDR3 contains 16 residues. J lost 4 bases, V lost 3 bases, and 3 bases had no gene match.

This chain uses TRBV28 with TRBJ2-7, with TRBD2 identical over 9 bases. This CDR3 contains 16 residues. Germline CDR1 and CDR2: MDHEN and SYDVKM. V lost 5 bases and J lost 5; bases outside the gene matches: 13. CDR3 in amino acids: CASSASSSGRYHEQYF. Written as DNA, the CDR3 is TGTGCCAGCAGTGCATCGAGTAGCGGGAGATACCACGAGCAGTACTTC.

This rearrangement joins TRBV27 to TRBJ2-1; 10 bases align to TRBD1. Trimming took 4 bases from V and 7 from J; bases not matched to a gene: 19. The CDR3 loop spans 19 amino acids. Germline loops: CDR1 MNHEY, CDR2 SMNVEV (reference sequence). CDR3 in DNA: TGTGCCAGCAGTTCCCAGACAGGGGGCCCAGCGGGAGAACTAAATGAGCAGTTCTTC. It is translated as CASSSQTGGPAGELNEQFF.

This chain connects TRBV21-1 to TRBJ2-7; the D call in the table, TRBD2, was not verified against the DNA. TRBV21-1 is annotated as a pseudogene. The CDR3 is 15 residues long. CDR3 region: CASSRYSGPSYEQYF. CDR3 sequence (DNA): TGTGCCAGCAGCAGGTATAGCGGGCCCTCCTACGAGCAGTACTTC.

This clone was detected once. J is TRBJ2-7 and V is TRBV5-1; D is unclear. Trimming took off 3 bases at V and 4 bases at J, with 11 bases between the two ends. From germline, CDR1 is SGHRS and CDR2 YFSETQ. The CDR3 runs to 13 residues. The CDR3: CASSSTSLYEQYF. The CDR3 DNA is TGCGCCAGCAGCTCAACTTCCCTTTACGAGCAGTACTTC.

This chain joins TRBV13 and TRBJ2-1, with D possibly matching TRBD1 (6 bases). The CDR3 sequence is 14 residues long. The V and J ends lost 2 bases and 8 bases respectively, with 13 bases between them. Looked up from germline, CDR1 is PRHDT and CDR2 is FYEKMQ (reference sequence). The CDR3: CASSLPTGLHEQFF. The CDR3 region has the DNA TGTGCCAGCAGCTTACCTACAGGGTTACATGAGCAGTTCTTC.

The chain links TRBV7-9 to TRBJ2-1; TRBD2 might be the D (6 bases). The V gene lost 5 bases and the J gene lost 1 base, with 12 bases spanning the gap. The germline V gene encodes CDR1 SEHNR and CDR2 FQNEAQ (reference sequence). The CDR3 is made up of 15 amino acids. CDR3 region: CASSPSVGSYNEQFF. The CDR3 nucleotides read TGTGCCAGCAGCCCTAGCGTAGGTTCCTACAATGAGCAGTTCTTC.

V is TRBV7-9 and J is TRBJ2-1, with a weak D call TRBD2 (6 bases). The germline gives CDR1 SEHNR, CDR2 FQNEAQ (reference sequence). V lost 5 bases and J lost 6, with 11 bases in between. The CDR3 covers 13 residues. The CDR3 nucleotides are TGTGCCAGCAGCCTTGGGACTGTCAATGAGCAGTTCTTC. This encodes CASSLGTVNEQFF. Filled out from reference TRBV7-9 and TRBJ2-1, the complete variable domain reads DTGVSQNPRHKITKRGQNVTFRCDPISEHNRLYWYRQTLGQGPEFLTYFQNEAQLEKSRLLSDRFSAERPKGSFSTLEIQRTEQGDSAMYLCASSLGTVNEQFFGPGTRLTVL.

The chain links TRBV7-8 to TRBJ2-1, with 7 bases aligning to TRBD2. Trimming took 3 bases from V and 7 from J; bases not matched to a gene: 9. Germline-derived CDR1 and CDR2 are SGHVS and FQNEAQ. The CDR3 length is 15 residues. CDR3 sequence reads: CASSLGGRLVNEQFF. The CDR3 DNA reads as TGTGCCAGCAGCTTGGGGGGGAGACTGGTGAATGAGCAGTTCTTC.

V usage is TRBV5-1 and J usage is TRBJ2-1, with unresolved D. With 1 base removed from V and 7 bases from J, the gap between germline ends came to 6 bases. Germline CDR1 SGHRS, CDR2 YFSETQ. The CDR3 loop spans 12 amino acids. DNA for the CDR3: TGCGCCAGCAGCTTGTTCATGAATGAGCAGTTCTTC. This gives the protein CASSLFMNEQFF. The whole variable domain, filled in from reference TRBV5-1 and TRBJ2-1, reads KAGVTQTPRYLIKTRGQQVTLSCSPISGHRSVSWYQQTPGQGLQFLFEYFSETQRNKGNFPGRFSGRQFSNSRSEMNVSTLELGDSALYLCASSLFMNEQFFGPGTRLTVL.

V is TRBV5-1 and J is TRBJ2-1; 15 bases align to TRBD2. Germline V lookup: CDR1 SGHRS, CDR2 YFSETQ. The CDR3 runs 17 residues. Losses at the gene ends were 0 bases for V and 4 bases for J; bases not matched to a gene: 2. The CDR3 DNA is TGCGCCAGCAGCTTGGCGGGACTAGCGGGAGGATACAATGAGCAGTTCTTC. It is translated as CASSLAGLAGGYNEQFF. The whole variable domain, filled in from reference TRBV5-1 and TRBJ2-1, reads KAGVTQTPRYLIKTRGQQVTLSCSPISGHRSVSWYQQTPGQGLQFLFEYFSETQRNKGNFPGRFSGRQFSNSRSEMNVSTLELGDSALYLCASSLAGLAGGYNEQFFGPGTRLTVL.

V is TRBV6-5 and J is TRBJ1-5, with TRBD1 matching 9 bases. CDR1 MNHEY and CDR2 SVGAGI come from the germline V gene. V lost 4 bases and J lost 4; bases outside the gene matches: 5. The CDR3 has 15 amino acids. CDR3 sequence: CASSSGQGVNQPQHF. The CDR3 nucleotides read TGTGCCAGCAGTTCGGGACAGGGAGTGAATCAGCCCCAGCATTTT.

This chain uses TRBV19 with TRBJ1-1; 9 nucleotides match TRBD1. The CDR3 length is 14 residues. Germline V lookup: CDR1 LNHDA, CDR2 SQIVND (reference sequence). V dropped 9 bases and J dropped 4; count of bases not matched to a gene: 9. CDR3 sequence reads: CASGVQGAGTEAFF. In DNA, the CDR3 is TGTGCCAGCGGGGTACAGGGGGCAGGCACTGAAGCTTTCTTT.

The chain is built from TRBV5-1 and TRBJ2-3; weak D call: TRBD1 (6 bases). The V end lost 4 bases, the J end lost 3 bases, and 9 bases lay between the germline ends. The V gene's germline CDR1 is SGHRS and CDR2 YFSETQ. The CDR3 length is 13 residues. Here the CDR3 reads CASSTGFTDTQYF. The CDR3 DNA follows: TGCGCCAGCAGCACAGGGTTTACAGATACGCAGTATTTT. The full variable domain, with the rest looked up from reference TRBV5-1 and TRBJ2-3, is KAGVTQTPRYLIKTRGQQVTLSCSPISGHRSVSWYQQTPGQGLQFLFEYFSETQRNKGNFPGRFSGRQFSNSRSEMNVSTLELGDSALYLCASSTGFTDTQYFGPGTRLTVL.

The chain links TRBV7-2 to TRBJ1-4; the D gene is possibly TRBD1 (5 bases). The V gene's germline CDR1 is SGHTA and CDR2 FQGNSA. This CDR3 is 17 amino acids long. Trimming stripped 4 bases from V and 0 bases from J, with 15 bases between. CDR3 in DNA: TGTGCCAGCAGCTCCTTGGACATCTACGCAACTAATGAAAAACTGTTTTTT. Amino acid sequence: CASSSLDIYATNEKLFF.

The V gene is TRBV28, the J gene TRBJ2-1, with 9 nucleotides matching TRBD1. The ends lost 6 bases at V and 7 bases at J; junction bases unmatched: 19. CDR1 MDHEN and CDR2 SYDVKM come from the germline V gene. The CDR3 has 18 residues. Here the CDR3 reads CASRPTPGQGFYRNEQFF. The CDR3 coding sequence is TGTGCCAGCAGGCCAACCCCGGGACAGGGCTTCTACAGGAATGAGCAGTTCTTC.

V and J are TRBV25-1 and TRBJ1-2, with D perhaps TRBD1 (5 bases). Germline values: CDR1 MGHDK, CDR2 SYGVNS. V was cut by 0 bases and J by 3 bases, with 14 bases left in between. The CDR3 runs to 16 residues. As DNA, the CDR3 is TGTGCCAGCAGTGAATACCTCCCCGACAGAGACTATGGCTACACCTTC. Protein: CASSEYLPDRDYGYTF.

A single count supports this clone. This chain connects TRBV7-6 to TRBJ2-1; 12 positions agree with TRBD2. This CDR3 comprises 17 residues. Germline loops: CDR1 SGHVS, CDR2 FNYEAQ. V was pared by 5 bases and J by 1 base, with 6 bases of the junction left unmatched. CDR3: CASSPRTSGVSYNEQFF. The CDR3 DNA follows: TGTGCCAGCAGCCCTCGGACTAGCGGGGTATCCTACAATGAGCAGTTCTTC. Using reference TRBV7-6 and TRBJ2-1 for the parts outside the CDR3, the full variable domain is GAGVSQSPRYKVTKRGQDVALRCDPISGHVSLYWYRQALGQGPEFLTYFNYEAQQDKSGLPNDRFSAERPEGSISTLTIQRTEQRDSAMYRCASSPRTSGVSYNEQFFGPGTRLTVL.

Here the CDR3 DNA reads TGTGCCAGCAGCCCAGGGATCCCTAATGAAAAACTGTTTTTT. Its protein product is CASSPGIPNEKLFF. The chain carries TRBV7-9 and TRBJ1-4, with D perhaps matching TRBD1 (5 bases). With 5 bases removed from V and 3 bases from J, the gap between germline ends came to 10 bases. The length of the CDR3 is 14 residues. CDR1 is SEHNR and CDR2 is FQNEAQ in the germline V gene (reference sequence).